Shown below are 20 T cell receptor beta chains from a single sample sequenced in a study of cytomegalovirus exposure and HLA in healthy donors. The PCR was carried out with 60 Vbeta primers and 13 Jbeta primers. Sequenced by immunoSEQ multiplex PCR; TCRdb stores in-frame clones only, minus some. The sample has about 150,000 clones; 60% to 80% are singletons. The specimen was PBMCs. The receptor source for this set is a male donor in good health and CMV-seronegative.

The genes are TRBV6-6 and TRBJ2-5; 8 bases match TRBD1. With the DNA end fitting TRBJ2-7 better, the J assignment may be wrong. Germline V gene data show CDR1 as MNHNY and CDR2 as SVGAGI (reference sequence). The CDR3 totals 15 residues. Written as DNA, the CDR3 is TGTGCCAGCAATCTAGCAGGGGGCATAACCTACGAGCAGTACTTC. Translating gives CASNLAGGITYEQYF.

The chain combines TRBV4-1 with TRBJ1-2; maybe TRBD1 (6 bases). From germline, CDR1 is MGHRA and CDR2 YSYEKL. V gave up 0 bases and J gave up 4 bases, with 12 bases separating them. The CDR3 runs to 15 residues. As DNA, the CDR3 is TGCGCCAGCAGCCAAGATAGTGGGGGCTTCTATGGCTACACCTTC. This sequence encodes CASSQDSGGFYGYTF.

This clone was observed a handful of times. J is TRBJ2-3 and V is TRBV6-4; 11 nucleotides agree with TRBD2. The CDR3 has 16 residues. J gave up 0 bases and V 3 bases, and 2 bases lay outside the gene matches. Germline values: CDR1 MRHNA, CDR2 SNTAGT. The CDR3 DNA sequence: TGTGCCAGCAGTGAGTCTAGCGGGGGGAGCACAGATACGCAGTATTTT. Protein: CASSESSGGSTDTQYF.

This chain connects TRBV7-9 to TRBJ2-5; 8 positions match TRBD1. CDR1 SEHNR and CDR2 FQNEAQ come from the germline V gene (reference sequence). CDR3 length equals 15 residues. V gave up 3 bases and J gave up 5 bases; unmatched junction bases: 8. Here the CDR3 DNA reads TGTGCCAGCAGCTTCTCCCCAGGGGGCCCGGAGACCCAGTACTTC. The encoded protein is CASSFSPGGPETQYF.

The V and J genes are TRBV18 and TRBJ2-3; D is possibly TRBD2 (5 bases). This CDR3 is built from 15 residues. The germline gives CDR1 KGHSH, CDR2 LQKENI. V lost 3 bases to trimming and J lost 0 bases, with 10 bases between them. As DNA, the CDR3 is TGTGCCAGCTCACCGCCGGGAACTAGCACAGATACGCAGTATTTT. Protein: CASSPPGTSTDTQYF. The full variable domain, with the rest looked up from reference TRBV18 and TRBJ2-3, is NAGVMQNPRHLVRRRGQEARLRCSPMKGHSHVYWYRQLPEEGLKFMVYLQKENIIDESGMPKERFSAEFPKEGPSILRIQQVVRGDSAAYFCASSPPGTSTDTQYFGPGTRLTVL.

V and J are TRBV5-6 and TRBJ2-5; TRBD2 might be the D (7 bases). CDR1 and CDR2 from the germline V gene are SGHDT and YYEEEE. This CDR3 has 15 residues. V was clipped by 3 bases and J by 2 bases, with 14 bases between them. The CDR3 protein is CASSSRRGAQETQYF. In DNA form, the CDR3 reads TGTGCCAGCAGCTCTAGACGGGGGGCTCAAGAGACCCAGTACTTC.

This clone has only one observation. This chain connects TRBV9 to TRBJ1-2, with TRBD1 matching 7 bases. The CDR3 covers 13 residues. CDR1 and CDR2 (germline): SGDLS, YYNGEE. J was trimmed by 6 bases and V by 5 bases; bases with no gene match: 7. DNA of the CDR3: TGTGCCAGCAGTACAGGGGCCGGGGATGGCTACACCTTC. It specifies CASSTGAGDGYTF.

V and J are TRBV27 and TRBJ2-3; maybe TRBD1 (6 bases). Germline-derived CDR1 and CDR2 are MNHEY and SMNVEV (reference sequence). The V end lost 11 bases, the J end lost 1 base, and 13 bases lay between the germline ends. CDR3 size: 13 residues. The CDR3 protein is CAGFRTGTDTQYF. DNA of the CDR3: TGTGCCGGCTTTAGGACAGGCACAGATACGCAGTATTTT.

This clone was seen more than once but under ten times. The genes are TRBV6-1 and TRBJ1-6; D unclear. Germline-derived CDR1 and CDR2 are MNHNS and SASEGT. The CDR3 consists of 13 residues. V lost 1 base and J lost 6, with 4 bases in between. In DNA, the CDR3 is TGTGCCAGCAGTGAAGGGCTTAATTCACCCCTCCACTTT. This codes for CASSEGLNSPLHF.

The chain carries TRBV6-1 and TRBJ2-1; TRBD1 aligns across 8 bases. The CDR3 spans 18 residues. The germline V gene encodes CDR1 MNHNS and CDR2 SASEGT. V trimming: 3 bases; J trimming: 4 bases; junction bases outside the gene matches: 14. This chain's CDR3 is CASSDTAPGQGKYNEQFF. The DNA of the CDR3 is TGTGCCAGCAGTGACACGGCCCCCGGACAGGGAAAGTACAATGAGCAGTTCTTC.

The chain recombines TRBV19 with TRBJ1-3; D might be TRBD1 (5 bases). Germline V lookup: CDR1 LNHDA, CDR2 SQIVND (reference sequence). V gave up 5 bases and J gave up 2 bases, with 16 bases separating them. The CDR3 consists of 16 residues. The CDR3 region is CASSFFGDSPGNTIYF. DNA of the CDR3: TGTGCCAGTAGTTTCTTCGGGGACTCCCCTGGAAACACCATATATTTT.

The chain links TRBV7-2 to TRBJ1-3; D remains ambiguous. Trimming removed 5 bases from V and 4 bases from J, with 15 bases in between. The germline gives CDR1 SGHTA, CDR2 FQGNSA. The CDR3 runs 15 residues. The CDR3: CASSPPRGLGNTIYF. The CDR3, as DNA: TGTGCCAGCAGCCCCCCCCGGGGTTTAGGAAACACCATATATTTT.

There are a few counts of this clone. The CDR3 protein is CASSLKQGWNGYTF. CDR3 DNA: TGTGCCAGCAGCTTGAAGCAGGGCTGGAATGGCTACACCTTC. The chain recombines TRBV5-6 with TRBJ1-2; perhaps TRBD1 as D (5 bases). Trimming took off 1 base at V and 6 bases at J, with 13 bases between the two ends. The CDR3 is made up of 14 amino acids. Germline V lookup: CDR1 SGHDT, CDR2 YYEEEE.

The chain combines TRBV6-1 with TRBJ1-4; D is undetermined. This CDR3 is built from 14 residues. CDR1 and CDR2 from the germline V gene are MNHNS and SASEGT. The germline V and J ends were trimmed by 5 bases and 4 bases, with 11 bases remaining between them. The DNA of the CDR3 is TGTGCCAGCAGTTCTCACAGAAGTAATGAAAAACTGTTTTTT. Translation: CASSSHRSNEKLFF.

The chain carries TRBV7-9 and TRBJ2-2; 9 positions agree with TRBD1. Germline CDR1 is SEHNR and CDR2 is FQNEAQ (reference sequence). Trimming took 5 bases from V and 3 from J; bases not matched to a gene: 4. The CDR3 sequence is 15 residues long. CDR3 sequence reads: CASSPGDRDTGELFF. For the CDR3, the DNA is TGTGCCAGCAGCCCGGGGGACAGGGACACCGGGGAGCTGTTTTTT.

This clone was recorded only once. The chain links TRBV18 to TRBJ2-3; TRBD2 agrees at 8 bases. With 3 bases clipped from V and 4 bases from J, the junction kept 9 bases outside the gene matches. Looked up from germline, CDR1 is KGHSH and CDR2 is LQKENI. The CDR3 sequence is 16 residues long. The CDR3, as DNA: TGTGCCAGCTCACCGTTCTTCGGGGGGGCGGCAGATACGCAGTATTTT. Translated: CASSPFFGGAADTQYF. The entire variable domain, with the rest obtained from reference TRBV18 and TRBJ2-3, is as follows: NAGVMQNPRHLVRRRGQEARLRCSPMKGHSHVYWYRQLPEEGLKFMVYLQKENIIDESGMPKERFSAEFPKEGPSILRIQQVVRGDSAAYFCASSPFFGGAADTQYFGPGTRLTVL.

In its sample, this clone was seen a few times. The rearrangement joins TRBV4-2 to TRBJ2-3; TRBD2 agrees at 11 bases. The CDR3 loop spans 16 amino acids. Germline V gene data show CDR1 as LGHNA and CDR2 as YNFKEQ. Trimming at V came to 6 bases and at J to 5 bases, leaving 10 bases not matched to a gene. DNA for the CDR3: TGTGCCAGCAGGGACTACCCCGGGACTAGCGGAGATACGCAGTATTTT. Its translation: CASRDYPGTSGDTQYF.

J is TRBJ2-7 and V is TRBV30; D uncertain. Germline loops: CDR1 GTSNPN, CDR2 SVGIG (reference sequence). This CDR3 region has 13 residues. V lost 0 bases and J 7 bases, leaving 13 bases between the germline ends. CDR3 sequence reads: CAWSVLREAEQYF. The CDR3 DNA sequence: TGTGCCTGGAGTGTTCTTAGAGAGGCAGAGCAGTACTTC.

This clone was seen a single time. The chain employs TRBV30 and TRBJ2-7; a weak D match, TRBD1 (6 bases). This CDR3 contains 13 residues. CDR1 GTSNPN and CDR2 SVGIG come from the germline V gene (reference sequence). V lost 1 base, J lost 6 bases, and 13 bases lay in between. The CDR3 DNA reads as TGTGCCTGGAGTGGGGGGCCCATCCCCGAGCAGTACTTC. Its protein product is CAWSGGPIPEQYF.

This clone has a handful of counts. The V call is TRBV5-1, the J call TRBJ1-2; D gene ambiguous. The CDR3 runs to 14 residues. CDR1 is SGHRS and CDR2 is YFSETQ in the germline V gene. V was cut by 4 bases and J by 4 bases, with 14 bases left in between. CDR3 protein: CASSEGGWVYGYTF. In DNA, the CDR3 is TGCGCCAGCAGCGAGGGAGGGTGGGTCTATGGCTACACCTTC.